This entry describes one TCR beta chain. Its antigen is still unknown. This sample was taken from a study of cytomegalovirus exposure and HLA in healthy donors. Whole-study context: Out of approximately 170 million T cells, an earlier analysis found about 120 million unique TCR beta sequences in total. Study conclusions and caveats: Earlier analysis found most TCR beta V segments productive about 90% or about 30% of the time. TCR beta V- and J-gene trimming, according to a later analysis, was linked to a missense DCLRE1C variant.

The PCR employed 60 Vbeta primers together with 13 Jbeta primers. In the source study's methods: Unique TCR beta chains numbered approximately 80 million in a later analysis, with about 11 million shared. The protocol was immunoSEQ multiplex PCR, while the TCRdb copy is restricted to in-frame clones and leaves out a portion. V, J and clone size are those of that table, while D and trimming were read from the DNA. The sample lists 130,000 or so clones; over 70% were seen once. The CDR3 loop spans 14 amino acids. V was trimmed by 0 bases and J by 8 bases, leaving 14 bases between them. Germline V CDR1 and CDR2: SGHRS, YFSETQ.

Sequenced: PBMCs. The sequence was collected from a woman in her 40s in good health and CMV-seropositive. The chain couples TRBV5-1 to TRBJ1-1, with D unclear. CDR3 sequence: CASSLATHWEEAFF. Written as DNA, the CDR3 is TGCGCCAGCAGCTTGGCTACCCATTGGGAGGAAGCTTTCTTT.